The 18 T cell receptor beta chains reported below all come from one sample, sequenced in a study of T cell responses to AZD1222 COVID-19 vaccine. The assay was immunoSEQ multiplex PCR, and TCRdb's table has in-frame clones only and misses some. Of fewer than 120,000 clones detected, about four fifths appear once; the ten largest clones hold roughly 4.8%. This specimen was peripheral blood, taken on day 0 of AZD1222 vaccination. These receptors all come from an adult in good health.

V and J are TRBV6-5 and TRBJ2-3; the match to TRBD2 covers 7 bases. Germline V gene sequence: CDR1 MNHEY, CDR2 SVGAGI. The CDR3 spans 15 residues. The junction had 8 bases not matched to a gene; V was cut back by 6 bases and J by 2 bases. The CDR3 bases are TGTGCCAGCAGGCGAAGCGGGGACGACACAGATACGCAGTATTTT. This sequence encodes CASRRSGDDTDTQYF.

This clone was seen only a few times. The CDR3 loop reads CASSSGSGLADTDTQYF. CDR3 bases: TGTGCCAGCAGTTCAGGCTCGGGACTAGCGGACACAGATACGCAGTATTTT. This chain joins TRBV6-2 or TRBV6-3 and TRBJ2-3, with 11 bases lining up with TRBD2. The CDR3 extends over 17 amino acids. Germline trimming cut 4 bases from V and 2 bases from J; bases unmatched to any gene: 8. Germline V gene data show CDR1 as MNHEY and CDR2 as SVGEGT.

The chain recombines TRBV29-1 with TRBJ2-4, with TRBD1 matching over 8 bases. Germline loops: CDR1 SQVTM, CDR2 ANQGSEA. J gave up 4 bases and V 4 bases, and 15 bases lay outside the gene matches. CDR3 size: 17 residues. This chain's CDR3 is CSVGDRGRGQGKNIQYF. The CDR3 DNA is TGCAGCGTTGGGGATCGCGGCAGGGGGCAGGGAAAAAACATTCAGTACTTC.

The J gene is TRBJ1-1, the V gene TRBV29-1; possible D gene TRBD1, 5 bases. With 4 bases removed from V and 2 bases from J, the gap between germline ends came to 11 bases. The CDR3 is made up of 13 amino acids. Germline CDR1 SQVTM, CDR2 ANQGSEA. The CDR3 region is CSVAPTANTEAFF. In nucleotides, the CDR3 is TGCAGCGTTGCCCCGACAGCTAACACTGAAGCTTTCTTT.

The chain is built from TRBV11-2 and TRBJ1-6, with 8 bases lining up with TRBD1. The ends lost 5 bases at V and 9 bases at J; junction bases unmatched: 6. Germline assignment: CDR1 SGHAT and CDR2 FQNNGV. The CDR3 length is 14 residues. The CDR3 region has the DNA TGTGCCAGCAGCAAGGGACAGGCCGCTTCACCCCTCCACTTT. Amino acid sequence: CASSKGQAASPLHF.

As for this clone: Other DNA variants within this sample encode the same CDR3. V and J are TRBV18 and TRBJ2-5, with D possibly being TRBD2 (5 bases). Germline CDR1 and CDR2: KGHSH and LQKENI. The germline V and J ends were trimmed by 0 bases and 5 bases, with 13 bases remaining between them. The CDR3 loop spans 15 amino acids. In DNA, the CDR3 is TGTGCCAGCTCACCACCGCGGCCGGGGTCGGAGACCCAGTACTTC. Protein product: CASSPPRPGSETQYF.

This sequence joins TRBV7-9 and TRBJ1-1; no reliable D call. Trimming took off 4 bases at V and 5 bases at J, with 11 bases between the two ends. Germline lookup yields CDR1 SEHNR and CDR2 FQNEAQ (reference sequence). This CDR3 has 13 amino acids. CDR3 residues: CASSSLGRTEAFF. The CDR3 bases are TGTGCCAGCAGCTCCCTCGGAAGGACTGAAGCTTTCTTT.

This chain joins TRBV28 and TRBJ1-5; TRBD1 aligns across 9 bases. The CDR3 has 17 amino acids. The V and J ends lost 5 bases and 9 bases, in that order; junction bases with no gene match: 17. Germline CDR1 and CDR2: MDHEN and SYDVKM. The CDR3 here is CASSPYGTGSGMMPQHF. CDR3 sequence (DNA): TGTGCCAGCAGTCCCTACGGGACAGGGAGCGGTATGATGCCCCAGCATTTT.

V usage is TRBV5-1 and J usage is TRBJ2-2, with a weak D call TRBD1 (5 bases). The CDR3 totals 16 residues. CDR1 and CDR2 from the germline V gene are SGHRS and YFSETQ. Trimming pared 2 bases from V and 1 base from J, leaving 12 bases between. The CDR3 spells CASSFTPQGNTGELFF. The CDR3, as DNA: TGCGCCAGCAGCTTTACGCCTCAGGGGAACACCGGGGAGCTGTTTTTT.

This chain connects TRBV27 to TRBJ1-1; D ambiguous. Trimming took 5 bases from V and 1 from J, leaving 8 bases between them. The CDR3 extends over 13 amino acids. In germline, CDR1 is MNHEY, CDR2 SMNVEV (reference sequence). In DNA form, the CDR3 reads TGTGCCAGCAGTAAACAGACGAACACTGAAGCTTTCTTT. It is translated as CASSKQTNTEAFF.

Here the CDR3 reads CASSPRGGVAFF. CDR3 DNA sequence: TGTGCCAGCAGCCCCAGGGGAGGAGTAGCTTTCTTT. The chain carries TRBV3-1 (or the pseudogene TRBV3-2) and TRBJ1-1; D possibly corresponds to TRBD1 (6 bases). Per germline, CDR1 LGHDT and CDR2 YNNKEL (reference sequence). Trimming left V 4 bases short and J 10 bases short, with 13 bases between. The CDR3 runs to 12 residues.

This chain joins TRBV11-2 and TRBJ2-2; D is ambiguous. The CDR3 covers 14 residues. The V end was cut by 3 bases, the J end by 0 bases, with 5 bases between. Germline V CDR1 and CDR2: SGHAT, FQNNGV. CDR3 residues: CASSFTANTGELFF. In nucleotides, the CDR3 is TGTGCCAGCAGCTTTACAGCGAACACCGGGGAGCTGTTTTTT. The full variable domain, completed using reference TRBV11-2 and TRBJ2-2, is EAGVAQSPRYKIIEKRQSVAFWCNPISGHATLYWYQQILGQGPKLLIQFQNNGVVDDSQLPKDRFSAERLKGVDSTLKIQPAKLEDSAVYLCASSFTANTGELFFGEGSRLTVL.

The V and J genes are TRBV7-2 and TRBJ2-7; 8 nucleotides line up with TRBD1. V lost 2 bases to trimming and J lost 3 bases; unmatched junction nucleotides: 9. Germline lookup yields CDR1 SGHTA and CDR2 FQGNSA. This CDR3 has 16 residues. The CDR3 here is CASSLQSGQGNYEQYF. The CDR3 DNA sequence: TGTGCCAGCAGCTTACAATCCGGACAGGGCAACTACGAGCAGTACTTC.

On this clone: At the DNA level, this CDR3 is encoded by other sequences in the same sample as well. J is TRBJ2-2 and V is TRBV7-8, with D possibly matching TRBD1 (6 bases). With 1 base removed from V and 5 bases from J, the gap between germline ends came to 17 bases. CDR1 is SGHVS, CDR2 FQNEAQ, per germline. This CDR3 comprises 17 residues. The CDR3 DNA reads TGTGCCAGCAGCTTAGTAGTCGCTTCAGGGGCGACCGGGGAGCTGTTTTTT. It yields the protein CASSLVVASGATGELFF.

The chain carries TRBV30 and TRBJ1-5, with 7 bases fitting TRBD1. The CDR3 runs 15 residues. V shed 0 bases and J 3 bases; nucleotides not matched to a gene: 5. Germline CDR1 GTSNPN, CDR2 SVGIG (reference sequence). CDR3 in amino acids: CAWSVVGTDNQPQHF. As DNA, the CDR3 is TGTGCCTGGAGTGTAGTCGGGACAGACAATCAGCCCCAGCATTTT.

J is TRBJ2-2 and V is TRBV11-3; D is perhaps TRBD2 (7 bases). There are 13 residues in the CDR3. Germline V gene data show CDR1 as SGHNT and CDR2 as YENEEA. The V and J ends lost 6 bases and 6 bases respectively, with 11 bases between them. The CDR3 sequence is CASRGGGAGELFF. The CDR3 DNA reads TGTGCCAGCAGAGGGGGGGGCGCCGGGGAGCTGTTTTTT.

This chain uses TRBV6-6 with TRBJ1-2, with 9 nucleotides matching TRBD1. Germline CDR1 reads MNHNY; CDR2 reads SVGAGI (reference sequence). There are 15 residues in the CDR3. V was clipped by 4 bases and J by 2 bases; unmatched bases: 5. CDR3 nucleotide sequence: TGTGCCAGCAGTTCTACAGGGGGCCGAAACTATGGCTACACCTTC. Residues: CASSSTGGRNYGYTF.

The CDR3 bases are TGCGCCAGCAGCCACCGAATAACAGGACAAGCAAGCACAGATACGCAGTATTTT. The encoded protein is CASSHRITGQASTDTQYF. The rearrangement joins TRBV4-1 to TRBJ2-3; possibly TRBD1 for D (5 bases). Germline V gene lookup returns CDR1 MGHRA and CDR2 YSYEKL. CDR3 length equals 18 residues. The V end was cut by 3 bases, the J end by 0 bases, with 19 bases between.